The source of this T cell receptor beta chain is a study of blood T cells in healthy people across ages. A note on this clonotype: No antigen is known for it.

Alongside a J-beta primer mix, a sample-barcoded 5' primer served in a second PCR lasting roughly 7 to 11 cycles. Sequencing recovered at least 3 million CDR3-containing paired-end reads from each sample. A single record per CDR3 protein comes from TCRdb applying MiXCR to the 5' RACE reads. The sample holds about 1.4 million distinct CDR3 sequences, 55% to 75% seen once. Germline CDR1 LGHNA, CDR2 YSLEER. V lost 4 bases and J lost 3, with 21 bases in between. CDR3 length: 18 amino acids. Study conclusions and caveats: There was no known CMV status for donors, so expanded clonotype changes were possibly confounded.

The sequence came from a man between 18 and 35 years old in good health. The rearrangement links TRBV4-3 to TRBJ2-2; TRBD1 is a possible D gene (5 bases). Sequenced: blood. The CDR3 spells CASSPWNGQGLDTGELFF. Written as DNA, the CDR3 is TGCGCCAGCAGCCCTTGGAATGGGCAGGGATTGGACACCGGGGAGCTGTTTTTT.